This is a list of T cell receptor beta chains from one sample in a study of post-analysis software for immune sequencing data. TCRdb reprocessed the PCR reads via MiXCR and lists one record per CDR3 protein. The sample includes about 380,000 distinct CDR3 sequences, roughly 35% of them seen just once. What was sequenced was blood. The origin of the receptors is a girl aged 5 to 17 with multiple sclerosis. Each CDR3 is given with its conserved first and last residue. The order of the fields is clone size, D gene, CDR3 length, V gene, J gene, CDR3 protein, CDR3 DNA. A D gene is named only where the DNA matches it firmly. Clone size appears in some rows only: once, few, many, or a class for an expanded clone.

size: few; D: NA; length: 13; V: TRBV12-3/TRBV12-4; J: TRBJ2-7; CDR3: CASSLGTFNEQYF; DNA: TGTGCCAGCAGTTTGGGGACCTTCAACGAGCAGTACTTC
size: few; D: NA; length: 16; V: TRBV12-3/TRBV12-4; J: TRBJ1-5; CDR3: CASSSSLTGRNQPQHF; DNA: TGTGCCAGCAGTTCTTCCTTGACAGGAAGAAATCAGCCCCAGCATTTT
size: NA; D: TRBD2; length: 16; V: TRBV9; J: TRBJ2-3; CDR3: CASSVGGSGVTDTQYF; DNA: TGTGCCAGCAGCGTAGGTGGTAGCGGGGTAACAGATACGCAGTATTTT
size: NA; D: NA; length: 15; V: TRBV5-1; J: TRBJ1-1; CDR3: CASSPEGFLKAEAFF; DNA: TGCGCCAGCAGCCCCGAGGGGTTTTTGAAGGCGGAAGCTTTCTTT
size: many; D: NA; length: 12; V: TRBV10-2; J: TRBJ2-3; CDR3: CATLLGTDTQYF; DNA: TGCGCCACCCTACTAGGAACAGATACGCAGTATTTT
size: many; D: NA; length: 17; V: TRBV7-9; J: TRBJ1-5; CDR3: CASSPGGGGGLNQPQHF; DNA: TGTGCCAGCAGCCCTGGAGGTGGAGGGGGGCTCAATCAGCCCCAGCATTTT
size: NA; D: NA; length: 17; V: TRBV7-2; J: TRBJ2-3; CDR3: CASSQVTQARSTDTQYF; DNA: TGTGCCAGCAGCCAAGTGACCCAGGCCAGAAGCACAGATACGCAGTATTTT
size: NA; D: TRBD2; length: 15; V: TRBV20-1; J: TRBJ2-3; CDR3: CSARDASGVADTQYF; DNA: TGCAGTGCTAGAGATGCTAGCGGGGTGGCAGATACGCAGTATTTT
size: NA; D: NA; length: 15; V: TRBV2; J: TRBJ2-4; CDR3: CASRTGARAKNIQYF; DNA: TGTGCCAGCAGGACGGGGGCTCGAGCCAAAAACATTCAGTACTTC
size: NA; D: NA; length: 14; V: TRBV7-9; J: TRBJ1-2; CDR3: CSSSFSGILYGYTF; DNA: TGTTCCAGCAGCTTCTCGGGGATCCTCTATGGCTACACCTTC
size: NA; D: NA; length: 16; V: TRBV4-1; J: TRBJ1-2; CDR3: CASSQVGRGSRYGYTF; DNA: TGCGCCAGCAGCCAAGTTGGCCGAGGGAGTCGGTACGGCTACACCTTC
size: NA; D: NA; length: 15; V: TRBV6-1; J: TRBJ2-2; CDR3: CASSVRDTPTGELFF; DNA: TGTGCCAGCAGTGTCAGGGACACCCCCACCGGGGAGCTGTTTTTT
size: NA; D: NA; length: 15; V: TRBV20-1; J: TRBJ2-5; CDR3: CSASWVGGEKETQYF; DNA: TGCAGTGCTAGTTGGGTTGGCGGGGAGAAAGAGACCCAGTACTTC
size: NA; D: NA; length: 15; V: TRBV28; J: TRBJ2-5; CDR3: CASSSPLGSWETQYF; DNA: TGTGCCAGCAGTTCTCCCTTAGGGTCGTGGGAGACCCAGTACTTC
size: NA; D: NA; length: 15; V: TRBV21-1; J: TRBJ1-3; CDR3: CASSKAGAFGDTIYF; DNA: TGTGCCAGCAGCAAAGCTGGGGCCTTCGGGGACACCATATATTTT
size: NA; D: NA; length: 14; V: TRBV12-3/TRBV12-4; J: TRBJ1-2; CDR3: CASSPTDGRYGYTF; DNA: TGTGCCAGCAGTCCTACGGACGGACGCTATGGCTACACCTTC
size: NA; D: TRBD1; length: 15; V: TRBV19; J: TRBJ1-4; CDR3: CASSQGARANEKLFF; DNA: TGTGCCAGTAGTCAGGGGGCGCGTGCTAATGAAAAACTGTTTTTT